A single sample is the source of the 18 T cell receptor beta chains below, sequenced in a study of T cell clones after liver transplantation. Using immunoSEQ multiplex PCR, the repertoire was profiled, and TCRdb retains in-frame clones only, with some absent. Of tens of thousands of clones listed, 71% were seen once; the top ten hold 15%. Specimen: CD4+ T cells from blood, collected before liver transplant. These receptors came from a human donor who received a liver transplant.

As DNA, the CDR3 is TGTGCCAGCAGTTGGAGCAGAGGTTACGAGCAGTACTTC. It specifies CASSWSRGYEQYF. The J gene is TRBJ2-7, the V gene TRBV27; no clear D. V shed 4 bases and J shed 4 bases, with 11 bases lying between them. Germline V gene lookup returns CDR1 MNHEY and CDR2 SMNVEV (reference sequence). The CDR3 consists of 13 residues.

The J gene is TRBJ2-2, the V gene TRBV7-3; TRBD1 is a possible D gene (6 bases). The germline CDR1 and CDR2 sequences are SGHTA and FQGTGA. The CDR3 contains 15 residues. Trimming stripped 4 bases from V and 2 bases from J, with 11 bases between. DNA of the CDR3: TGTGCCAGCAGCTCCCGGGACACTAACACCGGGGAGCTGTTTTTT. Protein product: CASSSRDTNTGELFF.

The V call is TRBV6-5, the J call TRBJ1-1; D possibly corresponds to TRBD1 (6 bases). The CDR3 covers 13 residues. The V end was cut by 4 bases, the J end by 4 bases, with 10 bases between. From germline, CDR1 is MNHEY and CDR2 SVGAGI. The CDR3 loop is CASSSKGGTEAFF. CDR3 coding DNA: TGTGCCAGCAGTTCAAAAGGGGGCACTGAAGCTTTCTTT.

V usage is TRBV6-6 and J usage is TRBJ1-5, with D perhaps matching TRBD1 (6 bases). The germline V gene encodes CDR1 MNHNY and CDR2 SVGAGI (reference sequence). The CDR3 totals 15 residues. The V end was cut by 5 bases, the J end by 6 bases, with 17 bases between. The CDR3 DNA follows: TGTGCCAGCAGTGGACCTACAGGGATAGGTCAGCCCCAGCATTTT. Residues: CASSGPTGIGQPQHF.

The CDR3 loop reads CASREIQGQPQHF. The CDR3 DNA follows: TGTGCCAGCAGGGAAATACAGGGCCAGCCCCAGCATTTT. The genes are TRBV6-1 and TRBJ1-5, with D perhaps matching TRBD1 (6 bases). CDR1 and CDR2 from the germline V gene are MNHNS and SASEGT. V was cut by 6 bases and J by 7 bases, with 13 bases left in between. This CDR3 has 13 amino acids.

The CDR3 DNA reads TGCGCCAGCAGCCAACAGGGGCGGACTGAAGCTTTCTTT. Translation gives CASSQQGRTEAFF. J is TRBJ1-1 and V is TRBV4-1; D may be TRBD1 (6 bases). Trimming took off 2 bases at V and 5 bases at J, with 9 bases between the two ends. The CDR3 is 13 amino acids. Germline values: CDR1 MGHRA, CDR2 YSYEKL.

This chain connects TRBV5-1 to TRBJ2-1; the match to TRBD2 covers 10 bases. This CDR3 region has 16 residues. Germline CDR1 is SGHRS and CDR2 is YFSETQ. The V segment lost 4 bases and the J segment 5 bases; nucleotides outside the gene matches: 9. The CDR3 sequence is CASSPSGLATHNEQFF. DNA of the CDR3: TGCGCCAGCAGCCCCTCGGGACTAGCGACCCACAATGAGCAGTTCTTC.

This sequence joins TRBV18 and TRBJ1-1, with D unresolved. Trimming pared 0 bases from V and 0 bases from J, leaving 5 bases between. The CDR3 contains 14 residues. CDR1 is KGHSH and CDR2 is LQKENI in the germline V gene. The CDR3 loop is CASSPPSLNTEAFF. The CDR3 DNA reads TGTGCCAGCTCACCACCCAGTTTGAACACTGAAGCTTTCTTT.

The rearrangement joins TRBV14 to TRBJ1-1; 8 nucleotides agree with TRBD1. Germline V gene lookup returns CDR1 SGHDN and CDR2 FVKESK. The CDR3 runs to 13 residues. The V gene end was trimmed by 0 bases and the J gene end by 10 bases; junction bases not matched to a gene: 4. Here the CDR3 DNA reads TGTGCCAGCAGCCAAGACCGGACAGGGAGAGCTTTCTTT. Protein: CASSQDRTGRAFF. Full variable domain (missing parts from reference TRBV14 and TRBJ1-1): EAGVTQFPSHSVIEKGQTVTLRCDPISGHDNLYWYRRVMGKEIKFLLHFVKESKQDESGMPNNRFLAERTGGTYSTLKVQPAELEDSGVYFCASSQDRTGRAFFGQGTRLTVV.

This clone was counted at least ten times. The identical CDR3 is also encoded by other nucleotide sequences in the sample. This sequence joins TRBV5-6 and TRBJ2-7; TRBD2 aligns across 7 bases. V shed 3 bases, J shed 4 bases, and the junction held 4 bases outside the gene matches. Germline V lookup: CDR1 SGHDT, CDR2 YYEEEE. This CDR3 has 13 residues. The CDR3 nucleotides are TGTGCCAGCAGCTCCACCGGGAGGTACGAGCAGTACTTC. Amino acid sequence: CASSSTGRYEQYF.

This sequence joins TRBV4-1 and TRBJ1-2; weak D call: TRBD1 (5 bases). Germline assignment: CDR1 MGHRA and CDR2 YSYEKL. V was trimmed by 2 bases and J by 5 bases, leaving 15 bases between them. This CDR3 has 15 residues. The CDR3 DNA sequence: TGCGCCAGCAGCCAAATCGGGCAGGGAGGATATGGCTACACCTTC. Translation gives CASSQIGQGGYGYTF.

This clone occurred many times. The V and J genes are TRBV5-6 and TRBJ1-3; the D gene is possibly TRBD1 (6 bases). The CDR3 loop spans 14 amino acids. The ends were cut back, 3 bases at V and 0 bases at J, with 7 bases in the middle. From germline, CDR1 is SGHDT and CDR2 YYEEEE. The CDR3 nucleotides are TGTGCCAGCAGCTGGGGACACTCTGGAAACACCATATATTTT. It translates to CASSWGHSGNTIYF.

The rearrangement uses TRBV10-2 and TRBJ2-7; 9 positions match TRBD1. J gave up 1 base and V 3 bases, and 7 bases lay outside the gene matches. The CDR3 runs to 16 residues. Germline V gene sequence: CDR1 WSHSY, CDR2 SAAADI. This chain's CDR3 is CASSELGTGKSYEQYF. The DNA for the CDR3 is TGCGCCAGCAGTGAACTTGGGACAGGGAAATCCTACGAGCAGTACTTC.

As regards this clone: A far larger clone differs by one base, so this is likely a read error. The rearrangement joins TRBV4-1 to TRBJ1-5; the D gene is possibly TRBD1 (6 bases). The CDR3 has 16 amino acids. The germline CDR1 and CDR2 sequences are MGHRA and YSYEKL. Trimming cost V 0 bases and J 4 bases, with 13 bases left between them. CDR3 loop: CASSQEARQGNQPQHF. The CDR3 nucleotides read TGCGCCAGCAGCCAAGAAGCAAGGCAGGGGAATCAGCCCCAGCATTTT.

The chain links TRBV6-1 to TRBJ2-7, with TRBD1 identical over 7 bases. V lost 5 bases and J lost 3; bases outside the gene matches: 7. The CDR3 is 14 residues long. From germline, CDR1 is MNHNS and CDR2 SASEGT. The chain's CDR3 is CASSPTGSYYEQYF. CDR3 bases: TGTGCCAGCAGTCCGACAGGGTCGTACTACGAGCAGTACTTC.

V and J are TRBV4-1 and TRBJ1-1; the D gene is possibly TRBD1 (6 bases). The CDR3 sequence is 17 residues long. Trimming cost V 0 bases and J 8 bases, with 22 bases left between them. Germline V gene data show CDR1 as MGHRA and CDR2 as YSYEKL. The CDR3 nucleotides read TGCGCCAGCAGCCAAGATACAAGGGGGAAAGGCTGGTTGGAAGCTTTCTTT. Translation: CASSQDTRGKGWLEAFF.

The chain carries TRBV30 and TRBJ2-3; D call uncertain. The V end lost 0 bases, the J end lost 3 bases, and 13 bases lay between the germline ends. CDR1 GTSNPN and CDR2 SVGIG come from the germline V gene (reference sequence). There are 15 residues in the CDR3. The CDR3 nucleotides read TGTGCCTGGAGTGTACGTGGTTTTAGAACAGATACGCAGTATTTT. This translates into CAWSVRGFRTDTQYF.

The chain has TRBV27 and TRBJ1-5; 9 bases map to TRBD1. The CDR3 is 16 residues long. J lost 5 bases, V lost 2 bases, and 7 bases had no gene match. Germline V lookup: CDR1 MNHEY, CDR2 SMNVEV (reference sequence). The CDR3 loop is CASSLTGQGLYQPQHF. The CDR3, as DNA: TGTGCCAGCAGTTTAACGGGACAGGGTCTCTATCAGCCCCAGCATTTT.